Sequencing of this T cell receptor beta chain was carried out in a study of cytotoxic CD8 clonotypes in ibrutinib-treated CLL listed by TCRdb under 2021. In the study overall: In this cohort, 15 or so patients were treatment-naive and more than 9 were relapsed/refractory, while around 18 had unmutated IGHV. Cryopreserved peripheral blood mononuclear cells were obtained before treatment, at response, and at either sustained remission or disease progression. Every sample from remission and from progressive disease was obtained while the patients were still on ibrutinib. Responses were partial in around 24 patients and complete in 2; after median about 5.5 years follow-up, about 14 stayed in remission and 12 progressed. Response samples were obtained after a median of roughly eleven months of treatment, with a range of about 6 to 40 months. Longitudinal samples were obtainable from about 30% of the roughly 86 participants in the trial. On average, each sample had hundreds of thousands of productive templates and tens of thousands of productive rearrangements. General conclusions and limits of the study: Public clonotypes were rare and either contracted or stayed stable during treatment, and the rise in clonality at ibrutinib response reflected the expansion of private clonotypes. Sustained-remission and progressing patients did not have matched sampling times, and lymph node repertoires were not examined. An increase in clonality was observed at ibrutinib response, with clonality remaining stable during sustained remission and falling back toward baseline at progression. Baseline clonality exceeded that of age-matched healthy donors and correlated strongly with circulating CD8+ T-cell counts.

From cysteine to phenylalanine, the CDR3 is 15 amino acids long. Only the CDR3 DNA stays, 45 bases, in frame from base 1. CDR1 and CDR2 are drawn from the germline V gene: SGHTA, FQGTGA. Trimming leaves V shorter by 3 bases and J shorter by 4 bases, with the junction holding 7 bases beyond the gene matches. On this clone itself: The antigen it binds to is not known. No much larger clone is present one base from it, and per-base qualities are unavailable.

Taken with the paper, the label for time point translates to: 24 months on ibrutinib. For TCR beta library preparation, 1.5 to 2.5 micrograms of genomic DNA was extracted from cryopreserved PBMCs. Longitudinal blood samples from CLL patients on ibrutinib monotherapy were analyzed using high-throughput TCR beta sequencing. Patients were enrolled in a phase 2 open-label single-center ibrutinib monotherapy trial. A MiSeq instrument was used for deep resolution sequencing, which targeted depths ranging from 1 in 1 million up to 1 in 200,000 T cells, with coverage averaging 10x for each clonotype. TCR beta libraries were generated with the immunoSEQ hsTCRB Kit. The authors' analysis ran thus. The data were analyzed with ImmunoSEQ Analyzer and ImmunoSEQ Data Assistant, and V, D and J gene assignments followed IMGT definitions. Clonality, with values ranging from 0 to 1, was calculated as one minus the normalized Shannon entropy of productive rearrangement frequencies. Only overrepresented clonotypes making up at least 0.05% of each patient's repertoire were included in the public clonotype analysis. Repertoires from approximately 12 age-matched healthy donors in immuneACCESS were used as clonality controls. The table comes from immuneACCESS by way of TCRdb, which keeps in-frame sequences with V and J called. Part of the clones is missing from these tables; in studies checked, under half for an unresolved V gene and the rest for unknown reasons. D and trimming were read from the DNA, whereas the V and J calls and clone size are those reported in that table. The table for this sample lists more than 60,000 clones; 70% to 90% of them were counted only once. Clones ranked in the top ten supply about 40% of the sample.

This sample comprised PBMCs, obtained after 24 months of ibrutinib treatment. The TCR originated in a human donor with chronic lymphocytic leukemia. The rearrangement joined TRBV7-3 to TRBJ2-3, with 7 bases in between that match TRBD1. The DNA sequence follows: TGTGCCAGCAGCTTCCTAGGGGGCCGGTCAGATACGCAGTATTTT. Translated, this gives CASSFLGGRSDTQYF.